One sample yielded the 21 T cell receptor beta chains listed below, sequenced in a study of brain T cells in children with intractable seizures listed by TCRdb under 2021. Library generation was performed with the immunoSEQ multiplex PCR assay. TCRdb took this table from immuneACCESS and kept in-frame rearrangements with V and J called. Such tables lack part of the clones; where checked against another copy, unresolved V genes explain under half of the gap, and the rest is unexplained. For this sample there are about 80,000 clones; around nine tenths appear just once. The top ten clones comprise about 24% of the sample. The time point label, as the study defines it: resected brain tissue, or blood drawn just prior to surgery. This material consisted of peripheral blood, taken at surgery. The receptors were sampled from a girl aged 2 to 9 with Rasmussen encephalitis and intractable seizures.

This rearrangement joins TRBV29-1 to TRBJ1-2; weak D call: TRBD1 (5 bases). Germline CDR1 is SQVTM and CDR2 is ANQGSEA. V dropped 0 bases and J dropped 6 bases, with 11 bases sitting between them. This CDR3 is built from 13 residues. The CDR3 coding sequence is TGCAGCGTTGAAGAGAGGCGGGGCCATGGCTACACCTTC. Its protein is CSVEERRGHGYTF.

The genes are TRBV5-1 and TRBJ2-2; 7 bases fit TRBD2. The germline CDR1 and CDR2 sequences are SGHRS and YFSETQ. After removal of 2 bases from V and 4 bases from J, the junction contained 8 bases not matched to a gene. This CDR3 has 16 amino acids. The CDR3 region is CASSFRKGLLTGELFF. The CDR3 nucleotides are TGCGCCAGCAGCTTTCGGAAGGGACTACTCACCGGGGAGCTGTTTTTT.

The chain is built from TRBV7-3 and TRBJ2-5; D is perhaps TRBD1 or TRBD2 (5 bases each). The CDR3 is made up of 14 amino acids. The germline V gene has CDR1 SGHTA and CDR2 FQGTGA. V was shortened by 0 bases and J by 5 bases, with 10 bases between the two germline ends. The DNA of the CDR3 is TGTGCCAGCAGCTTAACCGGGGCCCGGGAGACCCAGTACTTC. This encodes CASSLTGARETQYF.

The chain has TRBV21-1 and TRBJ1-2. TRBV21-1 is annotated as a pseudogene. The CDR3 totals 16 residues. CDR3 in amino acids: CASSTRGGGGFGGYTF. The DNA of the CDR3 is TGTGCCAGCAGCACCCGGGGAGGTGGAGGGTTCGGCGGCTACACCTTC.

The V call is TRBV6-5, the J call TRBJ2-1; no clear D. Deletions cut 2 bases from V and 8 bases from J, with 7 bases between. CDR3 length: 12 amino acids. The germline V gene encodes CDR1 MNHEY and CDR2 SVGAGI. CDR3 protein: CASSYDGHEQFF. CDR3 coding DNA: TGTGCCAGCAGTTACGATGGGCATGAGCAGTTCTTC.

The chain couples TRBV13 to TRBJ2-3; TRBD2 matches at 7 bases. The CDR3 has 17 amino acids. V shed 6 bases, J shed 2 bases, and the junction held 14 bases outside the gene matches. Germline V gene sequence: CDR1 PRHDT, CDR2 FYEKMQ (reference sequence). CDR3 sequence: CASSSRTSVYYTDTQYF. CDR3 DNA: TGTGCCAGCAGTTCCCGTACTAGCGTATATTACACAGATACGCAGTATTTT.

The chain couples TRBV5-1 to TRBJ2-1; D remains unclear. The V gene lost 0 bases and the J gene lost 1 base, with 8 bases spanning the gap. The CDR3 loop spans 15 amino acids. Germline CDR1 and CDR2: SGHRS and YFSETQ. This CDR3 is CASSLGTQSYNEQFF. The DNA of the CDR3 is TGCGCCAGCAGCTTGGGGACGCAATCCTACAATGAGCAGTTCTTC.

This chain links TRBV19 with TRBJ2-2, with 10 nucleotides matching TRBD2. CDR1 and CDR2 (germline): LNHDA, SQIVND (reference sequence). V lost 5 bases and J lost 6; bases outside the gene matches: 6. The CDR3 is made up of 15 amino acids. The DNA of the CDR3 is TGTGCCAGTAGTTCCCTAGCGGGAGCCCCCGGGGAGCTGTTTTTT. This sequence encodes CASSSLAGAPGELFF.

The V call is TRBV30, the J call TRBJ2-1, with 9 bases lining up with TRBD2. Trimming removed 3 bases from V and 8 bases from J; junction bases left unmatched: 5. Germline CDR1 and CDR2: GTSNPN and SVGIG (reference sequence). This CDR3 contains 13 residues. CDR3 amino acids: CAWSIAGADEQFF. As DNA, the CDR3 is TGTGCCTGGAGCATAGCGGGAGCTGATGAGCAGTTCTTC.

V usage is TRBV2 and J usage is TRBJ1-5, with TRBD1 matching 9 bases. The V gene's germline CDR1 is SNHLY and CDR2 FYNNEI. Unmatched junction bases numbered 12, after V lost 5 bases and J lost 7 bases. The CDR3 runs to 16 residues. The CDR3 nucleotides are TGTGCCAGCAGTTTCAGGACAGGGGCGGTAAGGCAGCCCCAGCATTTT. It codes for CASSFRTGAVRQPQHF.

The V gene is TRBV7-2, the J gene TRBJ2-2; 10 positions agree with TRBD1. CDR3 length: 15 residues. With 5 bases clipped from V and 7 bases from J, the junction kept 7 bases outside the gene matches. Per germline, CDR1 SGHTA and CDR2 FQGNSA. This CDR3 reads CASSVDRGRNGELFF. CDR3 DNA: TGTGCCAGCAGCGTCGACAGGGGGCGTAACGGGGAGCTGTTTTTT.

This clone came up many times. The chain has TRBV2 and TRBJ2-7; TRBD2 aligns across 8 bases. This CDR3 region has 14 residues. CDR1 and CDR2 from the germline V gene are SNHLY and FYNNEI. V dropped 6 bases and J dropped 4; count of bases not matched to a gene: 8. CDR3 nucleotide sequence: TGTGCCAGCAGCCCGGGACTAGTATCTTACGAGCAGTACTTC. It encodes CASSPGLVSYEQYF.

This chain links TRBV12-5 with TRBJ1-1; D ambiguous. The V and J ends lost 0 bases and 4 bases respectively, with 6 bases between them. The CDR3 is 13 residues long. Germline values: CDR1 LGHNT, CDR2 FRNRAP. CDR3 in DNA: TGTGCTAGTGGTTTGGTACCCAGCACTGAAGCTTTCTTT. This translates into CASGLVPSTEAFF.

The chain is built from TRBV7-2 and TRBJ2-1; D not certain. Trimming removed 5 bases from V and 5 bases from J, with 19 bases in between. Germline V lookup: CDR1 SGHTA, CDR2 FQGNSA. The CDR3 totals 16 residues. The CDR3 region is CASSTFRVLGNNEQFF. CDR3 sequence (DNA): TGTGCCAGCAGCACGTTTAGGGTCCTAGGTAACAATGAGCAGTTCTTC. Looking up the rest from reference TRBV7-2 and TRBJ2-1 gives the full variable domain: GAGVSQSPSNKVTEKGKDVELRCDPISGHTALYWYRQSLGQGLEFLIYFQGNSAPDKSGLPSDRFSAERTGGSVSTLTIQRTQQEDSAVYLCASSTFRVLGNNEQFFGPGTRLTVL.

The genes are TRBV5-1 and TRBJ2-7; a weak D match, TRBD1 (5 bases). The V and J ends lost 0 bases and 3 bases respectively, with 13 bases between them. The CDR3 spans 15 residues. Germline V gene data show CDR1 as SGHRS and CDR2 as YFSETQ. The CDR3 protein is CASSLGNVDIYEQYF. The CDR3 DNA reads TGCGCCAGCAGCTTGGGCAACGTGGACATCTACGAGCAGTACTTC.

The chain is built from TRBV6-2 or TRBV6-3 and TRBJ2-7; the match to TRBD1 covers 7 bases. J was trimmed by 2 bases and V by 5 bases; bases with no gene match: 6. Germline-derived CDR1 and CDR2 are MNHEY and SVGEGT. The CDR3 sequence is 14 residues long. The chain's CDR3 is CASSRGTAAYEQYF. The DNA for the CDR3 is TGTGCCAGCAGTCGAGGGACAGCGGCCTACGAGCAGTACTTC.

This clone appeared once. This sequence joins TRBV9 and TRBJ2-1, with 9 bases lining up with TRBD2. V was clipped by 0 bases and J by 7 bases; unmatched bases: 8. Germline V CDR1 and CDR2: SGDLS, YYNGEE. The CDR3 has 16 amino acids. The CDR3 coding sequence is TGTGCCAGCAGCGTAGGGCAAGGACTAGCGCGGAATGAGCAGTTCTTC. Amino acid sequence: CASSVGQGLARNEQFF. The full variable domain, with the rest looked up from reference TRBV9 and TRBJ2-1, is DSGVTQTPKHLITATGQRVTLRCSPRSGDLSVYWYQQSLDQGLQFLIQYYNGEERAKGNILERFSAQQFPDLHSELNLSSLELGDSALYFCASSVGQGLARNEQFFGPGTRLTVL.

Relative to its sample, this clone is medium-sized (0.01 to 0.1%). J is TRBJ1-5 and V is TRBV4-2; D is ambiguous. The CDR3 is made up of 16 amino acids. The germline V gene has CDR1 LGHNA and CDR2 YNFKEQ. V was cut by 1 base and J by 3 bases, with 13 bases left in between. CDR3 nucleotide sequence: TGTGCCAGCAGCCAAGTGGTGCAGGTGCCCAATCAGCCCCAGCATTTT. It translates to CASSQVVQVPNQPQHF.

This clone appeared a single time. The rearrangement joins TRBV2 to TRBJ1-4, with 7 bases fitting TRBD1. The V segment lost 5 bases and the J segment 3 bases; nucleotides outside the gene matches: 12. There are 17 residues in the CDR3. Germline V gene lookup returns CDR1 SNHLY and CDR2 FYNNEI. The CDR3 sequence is CASSPTQGIKANEKLFF. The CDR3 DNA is TGTGCCAGCAGTCCAACACAGGGGATTAAGGCTAATGAAAAACTGTTTTTT. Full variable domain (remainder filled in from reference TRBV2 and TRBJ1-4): EPEVTQTPSHQVTQMGQEVILRCVPISNHLYFYWYRQILGQKVEFLVSFYNNEISEKSEIFDDQFSVERPDGSNFTLKIRSTKLEDSAMYFCASSPTQGIKANEKLFFGSGTQLSVL.

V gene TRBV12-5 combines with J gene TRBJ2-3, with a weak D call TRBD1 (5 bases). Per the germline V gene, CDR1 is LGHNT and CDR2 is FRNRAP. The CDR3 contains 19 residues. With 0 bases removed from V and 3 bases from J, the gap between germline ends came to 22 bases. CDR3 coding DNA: TGTGCTAGTGGTTTGGTTCCTACCCTACAGGAGAGACGTACAGATACGCAGTATTTT. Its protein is CASGLVPTLQERRTDTQYF.

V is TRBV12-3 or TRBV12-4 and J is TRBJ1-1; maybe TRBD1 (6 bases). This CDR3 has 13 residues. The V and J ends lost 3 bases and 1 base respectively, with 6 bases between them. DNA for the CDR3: TGTGCCAGCAGTTTGGGGGCGAACACTGAAGCTTTCTTT. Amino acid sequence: CASSLGANTEAFF.